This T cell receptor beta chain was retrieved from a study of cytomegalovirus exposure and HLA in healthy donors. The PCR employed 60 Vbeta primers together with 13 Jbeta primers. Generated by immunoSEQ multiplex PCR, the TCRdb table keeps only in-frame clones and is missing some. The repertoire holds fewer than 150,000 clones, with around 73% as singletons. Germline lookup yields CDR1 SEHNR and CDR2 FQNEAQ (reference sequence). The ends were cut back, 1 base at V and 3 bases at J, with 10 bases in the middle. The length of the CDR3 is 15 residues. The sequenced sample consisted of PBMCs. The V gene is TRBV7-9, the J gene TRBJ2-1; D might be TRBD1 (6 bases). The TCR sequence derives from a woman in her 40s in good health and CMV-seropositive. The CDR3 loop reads CASSLGRQVYNEQFF. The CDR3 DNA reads TGTGCCAGCAGCTTAGGTCGACAGGTCTACAATGAGCAGTTCTTC.